Shown below are 24 T cell receptor beta chains from a single sample sequenced in a study of CD8 T cells in ankylosing spondylitis. TCRdb fed the 5' RACE reads into MiXCR, producing one record per CDR3 protein. The table includes some 240,000 distinct CDR3 sequences, more than 20% detected once. The sample taken for sequencing was blood, either unsorted or a sorted T cell fraction (not recorded which). Receptors were obtained from a male donor with ankylosing spondylitis or in good health (not recorded which).

This clonotype was counted at least ten times. The rearrangement uses TRBV7-2 and TRBJ2-1; 8 bases align to TRBD2. Unmatched junction bases numbered 12, after V lost 5 bases and J lost 9 bases. The CDR3 extends over 15 amino acids. Germline assignment: CDR1 SGHTA and CDR2 FQGNSA. The CDR3: CASSLTGGVRGEQFF. The CDR3 DNA reads as TGTGCCAGCAGCCTTACCGGGGGGGTAAGAGGTGAGCAGTTCTTC.

This clonotype was counted a few times. V usage is TRBV20-1 and J usage is TRBJ2-3, with a possible D match to TRBD2 (5 bases). In germline, CDR1 is DFQATT, CDR2 SNEGSKA (reference sequence). The CDR3 extends over 12 amino acids. V lost 4 bases to trimming and J lost 2 bases, with 7 bases between them. In DNA form, the CDR3 reads TGCAGTGCTATGGAGGACACAGATACGCAGTATTTT. Translated: CSAMEDTDTQYF.

There are a few counts of this clonotype. The J gene is TRBJ2-1, the V gene TRBV20-1; 8 nucleotides match TRBD2. There are 16 residues in the CDR3. Trimming took 0 bases from V and 5 from J; bases not matched to a gene: 9. CDR1 and CDR2 from the germline V gene are DFQATT and SNEGSKA (reference sequence). CDR3 in DNA: TGCAGTGCTAGAGATCTACGGGGGGGAGCGAACAATGAGCAGTTCTTC. It codes for CSARDLRGGANNEQFF.

This chain connects TRBV5-4 to TRBJ2-5, with 10 nucleotides matching TRBD2. The germline V gene encodes CDR1 SGHNT and CDR2 YYREEE (reference sequence). V shed 0 bases, J shed 5 bases, and the junction held 7 bases outside the gene matches. The CDR3 covers 16 residues. This chain's CDR3 is CASSLGASGGLETQYF. CDR3 sequence (DNA): TGTGCCAGCAGCTTGGGGGCTAGCGGGGGTTTGGAGACCCAGTACTTC.

CDR3 nucleotide sequence: TGTGCCAGCAGTTCGGGACAGGGCTGGGACTATGGCTACACCTTC. Translated: CASSSGQGWDYGYTF. The rearrangement uses TRBV12-3 or TRBV12-4 and TRBJ1-2; TRBD1 agrees at 9 bases. V was clipped by 4 bases and J by 3 bases; unmatched bases: 6. This CDR3 spans 15 amino acids.

This clonotype was recorded once. The chain joins TRBV2 to TRBJ2-1, with unresolved D. The CDR3 covers 11 residues. Trimming shortened V by 5 bases and J by 15 bases, and 14 bases separated the two germline ends. Germline-derived CDR1 and CDR2 are SNHLY and FYNNEI. The CDR3 region is CASSTGSTVFF. The DNA of the CDR3 is TGTGCCAGCAGTACCGGGTCAACAGTGTTCTTC.

This clonotype was observed many times. V and J are TRBV11-2 and TRBJ2-7; D possibly corresponds to TRBD1 (6 bases). Trimming shortened V by 0 bases and J by 4 bases, and 13 bases separated the two germline ends. There are 15 residues in the CDR3. Germline V gene sequence: CDR1 SGHAT, CDR2 FQNNGV. In nucleotides, the CDR3 is TGTGCCAGCAGCTTAGATCTCGACAGGTGGTACGAGCAGTACTTC. Translating gives CASSLDLDRWYEQYF.

This clonotype was observed many times. This sequence joins TRBV27 and TRBJ2-7, with D possibly matching TRBD2 (5 bases). The germline V gene has CDR1 MNHEY and CDR2 SMNVEV (reference sequence). The CDR3 runs 14 residues. The V and J ends lost 5 bases and 1 base respectively, with 12 bases between them. As DNA, the CDR3 is TGTGCCAGCAGTCCCGGACTGGGTTCCTACGAGCAGTACTTC. This sequence encodes CASSPGLGSYEQYF.

This clonotype has only one observation. This chain connects TRBV4-1 to TRBJ2-7, with TRBD1 identical over 10 bases. From germline, CDR1 is MGHRA and CDR2 YSYEKL. The trim removed 3 bases at V and 4 bases at J, leaving 6 bases unmatched. The CDR3 spans 15 residues. DNA for the CDR3: TGCGCCAGCAGCCATGCGGCGGGACAGGGGTACGAGCAGTACTTC. This gives the protein CASSHAAGQGYEQYF.

In this sample, this clonotype turned up a few times. This rearrangement joins TRBV20-1 to TRBJ2-7; TRBD2 might be the D (7 bases). Germline CDR1 is DFQATT and CDR2 is SNEGSKA (reference sequence). Trimming removed 5 bases at V and 2 bases at J, with 13 bases between. The CDR3 is 13 amino acids. This chain's CDR3 is CSAHRGATYEQYF. The CDR3 bases are TGCAGTGCTCATCGGGGGGCTACCTACGAGCAGTACTTC.

The V call is TRBV7-2, the J call TRBJ2-5, with 7 bases fitting TRBD1. Trimming removed 5 bases from V and 6 bases from J; junction bases left unmatched: 6. Germline V gene sequence: CDR1 SGHTA, CDR2 FQGNSA. This CDR3 region has 13 residues. CDR3 coding DNA: TGTGCCAGCAGCCTGACAGGGTTTAAGACCCAGTACTTC. This gives the protein CASSLTGFKTQYF.

This clonotype has a count of ten or more. The rearrangement uses TRBV6-4 and TRBJ1-1, with a possible D match to TRBD1 (5 bases). The V end was cut by 5 bases, the J end by 1 base, with 8 bases between. The CDR3 runs 13 residues. Germline-derived CDR1 and CDR2 are MRHNA and SNTAGT. CDR3 nucleotide sequence: TGTGCCAGCAGTATAGACAGGAACACTGAAGCTTTCTTT. As protein: CASSIDRNTEAFF.

Ten or more counts support this clonotype. This sequence joins TRBV29-1 and TRBJ2-7; no clear D gene. In germline, CDR1 is SQVTM, CDR2 ANQGSEA. The CDR3 extends over 15 amino acids. V was pared by 4 bases and J by 0 bases, with 16 bases between. CDR3 sequence (DNA): TGCAGCGTTGTTCTCAGGCCATCCTACTCCTACGAGCAGTACTTC. The encoded protein is CSVVLRPSYSYEQYF.

This clonotype has more than one count but fewer than ten. This chain uses TRBV20-1 with TRBJ1-1; D perhaps matches TRBD1 (5 bases). The CDR3 spans 13 residues. Trimming shortened V by 1 base and J by 6 bases, and 12 bases separated the two germline ends. Germline CDR1 reads DFQATT; CDR2 reads SNEGSKA (reference sequence). CDR3 amino acids: CSARGTGGAEAFF. For the CDR3, the DNA is TGCAGTGCTAGAGGGACCGGGGGGGCTGAAGCTTTCTTT.

The table lists this clonotype with a count of one. This chain links TRBV5-1 with TRBJ2-7; tentative D call: TRBD1 (6 bases). This CDR3 is built from 14 residues. Trimming cost V 2 bases and J 7 bases, with 16 bases left between them. The V gene's germline CDR1 is SGHRS and CDR2 YFSETQ. CDR3 nucleotide sequence: TGCGCCAGCAGCTTATCTACAGGGCTTGTGGAGCAGTACTTC. As protein: CASSLSTGLVEQYF.

This clonotype was observed many times. The chain recombines TRBV7-2 with TRBJ2-5, with TRBD2 matching 8 bases. The V gene end was trimmed by 0 bases and the J gene end by 0 bases; junction bases not matched to a gene: 3. CDR1 is SGHTA, CDR2 FQGNSA, per germline. The CDR3 consists of 16 residues. This CDR3 reads CASSLAGGGYQETQYF. CDR3 nucleotide sequence: TGTGCCAGCAGCTTAGCTGGCGGGGGGTACCAAGAGACCCAGTACTTC.

The chain has TRBV4-1 and TRBJ2-7, with 9 positions matching TRBD1. This CDR3 has 17 residues. Germline assignment: CDR1 MGHRA and CDR2 YSYEKL. V lost 0 bases, J lost 1 base, and 7 bases stayed unmatched. CDR3 loop: CASSQDFRQGDSYEQYF. CDR3 coding DNA: TGCGCCAGCAGCCAAGATTTCCGACAGGGGGATTCCTACGAGCAGTACTTC.

The CDR3 DNA reads TGCAGCGTGCGTGGGTGGGGGACTAGCAATGAGCAGTTCTTC. Translated, it gives CSVRGWGTSNEQFF. The rearrangement uses TRBV29-1 and TRBJ2-1; 8 positions agree with TRBD2. Trimming took 6 bases from V and 6 from J; bases not matched to a gene: 10. The length of the CDR3 is 14 residues. Germline values: CDR1 SQVTM, CDR2 ANQGSEA.

This clonotype was observed at least ten times. The rearrangement joins TRBV20-1 to TRBJ2-5, with D unclear. Germline CDR1 and CDR2: DFQATT and SNEGSKA (reference sequence). V was pared by 5 bases and J by 3 bases, with 7 bases between. The CDR3 has 11 amino acids. CDR3 sequence (DNA): TGCAGTGCTCCCCCGGAAGAGACCCAGTACTTC. It encodes CSAPPEETQYF.

Many counts were recorded for this clonotype. This rearrangement joins TRBV5-1 to TRBJ2-5; 8 nucleotides align to TRBD2. The CDR3 is 14 residues long. Germline trimming cut 2 bases from V and 0 bases from J; bases unmatched to any gene: 0. Germline CDR1 is SGHRS and CDR2 is YFSETQ. DNA for the CDR3: TGCGCCAGCAGCTTACTAGCGGACCAAGAGACCCAGTACTTC. This gives the protein CASSLLADQETQYF.

The rearrangement links TRBV11-2 to TRBJ2-7; the D gene is possibly TRBD1 (6 bases). V gave up 6 bases and J gave up 5 bases, with 23 bases separating them. The germline V gene encodes CDR1 SGHAT and CDR2 FQNNGV. This CDR3 contains 16 residues. In DNA form, the CDR3 reads TGTGCCAGCAGGGTAGGTAGAAGTGACAGGACCCACGAGCAGTACTTC. It specifies CASRVGRSDRTHEQYF.

V usage is TRBV29-1 and J usage is TRBJ2-3, with D unclear. The germline V and J ends were trimmed by 6 bases and 0 bases, with 13 bases remaining between them. The CDR3 is 14 residues long. Germline CDR1 is SQVTM and CDR2 is ANQGSEA. CDR3 amino acids: CSVLEPASTDTQYF. The CDR3 bases are TGCAGCGTCCTTGAGCCGGCCAGCACAGATACGCAGTATTTT.

A word on this clonotype: The junction does not match germline at one end; this may be a read error. The CDR3 DNA follows: TGTGTCAGCAGCCCCGGCGAGTTTCACAATGAGCAGTTCTTC. This translates into CVSSPGEFHNEQFF. The gene calls are TRBV7-9 and TRBJ2-1; D unresolved. The CDR3 spans 14 residues. Germline CDR1 reads SEHNR; CDR2 reads FQNEAQ (reference sequence).

This clonotype was found many times. The V gene is TRBV5-1, the J gene TRBJ2-1; 9 bases are shared with TRBD1. This CDR3 has 14 residues. The junction had 4 bases not matched to a gene; V was cut back by 3 bases and J by 6 bases. Germline CDR1 SGHRS, CDR2 YFSETQ. The CDR3 DNA is TGCGCCAGCAGCTCAGGGACAGGGCTCAATGAGCAGTTCTTC. It is translated as CASSSGTGLNEQFF.